This T cell receptor beta chain is drawn from a study of beta chain features in type 1 diabetes. Background on the study: Fewer than 110 million sorted cells were examined across all samples.

The isolated RNA, all of it, was reverse transcribed, so expressed TCRB transcripts were what got sequenced. Samples of naive, central memory and regulatory T cells yielded a mean of approximately 3.9 million reads. This table comes from immunoSEQ multiplex PCR, and its TCRdb copy is limited to in-frame clones, with some not included. The sample records some 900,000 clones, roughly 15% being singletons. CDR1 is LGHNA, CDR2 YSLEER, per germline. The CDR3 contains 20 residues. V shed 0 bases and J shed 1 base, with 23 bases lying between them. Only a few counts were recorded for this clone. The source of this sequence is a woman aged 18 to 35 in good health. The chain uses TRBV4-3 and TRBJ2-3; D may be TRBD1 (5 bases). Sequencing was performed on naive CD4+ T cells from blood. CDR3 sequence (DNA): TGCGCCAGCAGCCAAGATTTTGCCCTCTGGGCGGACATAGGCACAGATACGCAGTATTTT. This encodes CASSQDFALWADIGTDTQYF.